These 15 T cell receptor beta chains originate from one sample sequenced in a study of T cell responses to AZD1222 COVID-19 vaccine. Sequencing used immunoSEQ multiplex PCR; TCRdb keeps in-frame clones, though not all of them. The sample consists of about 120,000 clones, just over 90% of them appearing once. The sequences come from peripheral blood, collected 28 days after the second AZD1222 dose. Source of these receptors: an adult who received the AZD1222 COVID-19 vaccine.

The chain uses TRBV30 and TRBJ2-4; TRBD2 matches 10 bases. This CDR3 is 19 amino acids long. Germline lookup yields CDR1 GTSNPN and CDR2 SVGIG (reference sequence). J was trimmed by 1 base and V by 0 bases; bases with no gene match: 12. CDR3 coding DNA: TGTGCCTGGAGTGTATCCCCCCGGCAGCGGGAGGGCGCCAAAAACATTCAGTACTTC. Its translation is CAWSVSPRQREGAKNIQYF.

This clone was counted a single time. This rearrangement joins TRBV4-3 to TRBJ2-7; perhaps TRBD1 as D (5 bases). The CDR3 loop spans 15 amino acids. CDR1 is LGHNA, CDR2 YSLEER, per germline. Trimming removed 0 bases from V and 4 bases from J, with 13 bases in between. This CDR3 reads CASSQDSGKVYEQYF. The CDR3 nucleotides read TGCGCCAGCAGCCAAGATTCAGGGAAGGTGTACGAGCAGTACTTC.

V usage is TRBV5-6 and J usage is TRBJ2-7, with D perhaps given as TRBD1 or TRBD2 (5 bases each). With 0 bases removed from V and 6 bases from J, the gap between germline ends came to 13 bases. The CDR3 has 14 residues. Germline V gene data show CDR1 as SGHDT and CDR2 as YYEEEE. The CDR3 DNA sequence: TGTGCCAGCAGCTTGGTTGGGACGGCGGGCGAGCAGTACTTC. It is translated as CASSLVGTAGEQYF.

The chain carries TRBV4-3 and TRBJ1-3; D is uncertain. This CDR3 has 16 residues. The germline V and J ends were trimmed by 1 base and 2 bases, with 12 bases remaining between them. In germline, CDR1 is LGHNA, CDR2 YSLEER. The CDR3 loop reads CASSQGVSGPGNTIYF. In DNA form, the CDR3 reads TGCGCCAGCAGCCAAGGGGTTTCCGGCCCTGGAAACACCATATATTTT.

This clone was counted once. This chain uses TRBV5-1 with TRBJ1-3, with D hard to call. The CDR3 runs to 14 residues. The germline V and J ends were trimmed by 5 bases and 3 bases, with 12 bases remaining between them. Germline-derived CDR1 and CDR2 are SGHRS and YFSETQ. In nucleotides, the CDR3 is TGCGCCAGCAGGGCGACAAGAAGTGGAAACACCATATATTTT. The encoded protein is CASRATRSGNTIYF.

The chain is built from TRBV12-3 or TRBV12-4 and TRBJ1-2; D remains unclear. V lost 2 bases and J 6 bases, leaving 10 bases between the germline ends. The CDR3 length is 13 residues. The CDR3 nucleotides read TGTGCCAGCAGTTTAAGGGCGCAGGATGGCTACACCTTC. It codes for CASSLRAQDGYTF.

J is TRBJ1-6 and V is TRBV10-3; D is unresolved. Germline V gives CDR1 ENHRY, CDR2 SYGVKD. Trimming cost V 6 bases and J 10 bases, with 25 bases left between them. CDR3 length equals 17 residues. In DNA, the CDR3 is TGTGCCATCAGGGACGGACCTTCTTTCTTGGGGTACTCACCCCTCCACTTT. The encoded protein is CAIRDGPSFLGYSPLHF.

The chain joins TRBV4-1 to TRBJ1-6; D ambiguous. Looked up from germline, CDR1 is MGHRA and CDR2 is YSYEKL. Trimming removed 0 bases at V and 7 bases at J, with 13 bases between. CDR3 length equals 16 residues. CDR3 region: CASSQELSSGNSPLHF. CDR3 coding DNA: TGCGCCAGCAGCCAAGAACTGAGTTCCGGGAATTCACCCCTCCACTTT.

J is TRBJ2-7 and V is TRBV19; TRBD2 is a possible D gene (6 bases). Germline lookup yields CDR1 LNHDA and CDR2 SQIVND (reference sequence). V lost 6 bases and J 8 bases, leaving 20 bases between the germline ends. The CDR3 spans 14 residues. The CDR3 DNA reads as TGTGCCAGTAGAGACCGAGCGGGCCTTGAGCAGCAGTACTTC. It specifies CASRDRAGLEQQYF.

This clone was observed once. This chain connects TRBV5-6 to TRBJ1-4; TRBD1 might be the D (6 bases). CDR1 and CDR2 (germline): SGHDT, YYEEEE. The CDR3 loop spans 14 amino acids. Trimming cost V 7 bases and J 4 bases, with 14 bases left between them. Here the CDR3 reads CASGLGGDNEKLFF. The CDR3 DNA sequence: TGTGCCAGCGGCCTCGGGGGCGATAATGAAAAACTGTTTTTT. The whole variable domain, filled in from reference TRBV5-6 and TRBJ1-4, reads DAGVTQSPTHLIKTRGQQVTLRCSPKSGHDTVSWYQQALGQGPQFIFQYYEEEERQRGNFPDRFSGHQFPNYSSELNVNALLLGDSALYLCASGLGGDNEKLFFGSGTQLSVL.

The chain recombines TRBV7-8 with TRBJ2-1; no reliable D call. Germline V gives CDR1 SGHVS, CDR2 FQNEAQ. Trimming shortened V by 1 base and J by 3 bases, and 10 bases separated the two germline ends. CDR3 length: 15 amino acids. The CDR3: CASSLDSADYNEQFF. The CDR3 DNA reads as TGTGCCAGCAGCTTAGATTCGGCAGACTACAATGAGCAGTTCTTC. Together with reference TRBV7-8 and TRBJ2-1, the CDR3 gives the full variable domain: GAGVSQSPRYKVAKRGQDVALRCDPISGHVSLFWYQQALGQGPEFLTYFQNEAQLDKSGLPSDRFFAERPEGSVSTLKIQRTQQEDSAVYLCASSLDSADYNEQFFGPGTRLTVL.

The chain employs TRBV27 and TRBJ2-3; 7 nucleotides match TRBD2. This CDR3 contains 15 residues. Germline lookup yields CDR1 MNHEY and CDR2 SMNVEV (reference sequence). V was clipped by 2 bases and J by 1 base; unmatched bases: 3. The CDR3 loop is CASSLAGVGTDTQYF. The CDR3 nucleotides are TGTGCCAGCAGTTTAGCGGGAGTGGGCACAGATACGCAGTATTTT.

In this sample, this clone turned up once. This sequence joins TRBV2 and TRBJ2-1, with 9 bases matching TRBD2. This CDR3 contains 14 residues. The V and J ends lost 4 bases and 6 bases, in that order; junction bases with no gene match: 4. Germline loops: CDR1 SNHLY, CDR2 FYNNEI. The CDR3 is CASSVEAGGNEQFF. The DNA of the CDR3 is TGTGCCAGCAGTGTAGAAGCGGGGGGCAATGAGCAGTTCTTC.

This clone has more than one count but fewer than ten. The CDR3 DNA sequence: TGTGCCAGCAAAACCGAGGGGGGCAATCAGCCCCAGCATTTT. Encoded protein: CASKTEGGNQPQHF. The genes are TRBV2 and TRBJ1-5, with D tentatively TRBD1 (6 bases). From germline, CDR1 is SNHLY and CDR2 FYNNEI. Trimming shortened V by 7 bases and J by 2 bases, and 12 bases separated the two germline ends. The length of the CDR3 is 14 residues. The full variable domain, rest sourced from reference TRBV2 and TRBJ1-5, is EPEVTQTPSHQVTQMGQEVILRCVPISNHLYFYWYRQILGQKVEFLVSFYNNEISEKSEIFDDQFSVERPDGSNFTLKIRSTKLEDSAMYFCASKTEGGNQPQHFGDGTRLSIL.

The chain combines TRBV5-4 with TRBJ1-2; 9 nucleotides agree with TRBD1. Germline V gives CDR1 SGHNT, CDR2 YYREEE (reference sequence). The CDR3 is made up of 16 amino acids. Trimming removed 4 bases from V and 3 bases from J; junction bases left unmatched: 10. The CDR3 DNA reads TGTGCCAGCAGCGTCCCGGGACAGGGAGAAGACTATGGCTACACCTTC. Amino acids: CASSVPGQGEDYGYTF.